This TCR beta chain derives from a study of blood T cell repertoires in COVID-19. Study background: Spain, Italy and the United States supplied samples that represented acute and convalescent COVID-19. The cDNA or gDNA used as material had been derived from T cells, B-cell-depleted T cells, or PBMCs.

Original methodology: Amplifying reference gene primers gave estimates of nucleated cell counts. Method: immunoSEQ multiplex PCR; TCRdb's copy keeps in-frame clones and lacks some. That table is the source of V, J and clone size, and D and trimming were worked out from the DNA. The sample includes roughly 260,000 clones, more than 75% of them seen just once. The CDR3 is made up of 16 amino acids. V lost 3 bases to trimming and J lost 5 bases; unmatched junction nucleotides: 9. Germline V gene data show CDR1 as LNHDA and CDR2 as SQIVND (reference sequence). The sequencing sample was made of peripheral blood. The receptor's source is a man aged 35 to 55 who had recovered from COVID-19. V gene TRBV19 combines with J gene TRBJ2-1; 8 positions agree with TRBD2. The CDR3 loop is CASSIFGLAGNNEQFF. In DNA form, the CDR3 reads TGTGCCAGTAGTATTTTTGGGCTAGCGGGCAACAATGAGCAGTTCTTC.